This T cell receptor (beta chain) was sequenced in a study of blood T cell repertoires in COVID-19. Turning to the study itself: Acute and convalescent COVID-19 samples came from the United States, Italy and Spain. Nucleic acid was either cDNA or gDNA, and it came from T cells, B-cell-depleted T cells, or PBMCs.

Germline CDR1 SGDLS, CDR2 YYNGEE. Unmatched junction bases numbered 7, after V lost 0 bases and J lost 7 bases. The CDR3 is made up of 17 amino acids. In the source study's methods: Amplification of reference gene primers provided the estimated nucleated cell counts. Method: immunoSEQ multiplex PCR; TCRdb's copy keeps in-frame clones and lacks some. V and J calls and clone size are as listed in that table; D and trimming were resolved from the DNA. The sample contains around 100,000 clones, 84% of which appear only once. The sequencing input was peripheral blood. The sequence came from a human donor in a cohort sampled during active or convalescent COVID-19. The V and J genes are TRBV9 and TRBJ1-6; the match to TRBD1 covers 10 bases. The CDR3 sequence: CASSVGQMGQGNSPLHF. The CDR3 DNA reads TGTGCCAGCAGCGTAGGGCAAATGGGACAGGGGAATTCACCCCTCCACTTT.